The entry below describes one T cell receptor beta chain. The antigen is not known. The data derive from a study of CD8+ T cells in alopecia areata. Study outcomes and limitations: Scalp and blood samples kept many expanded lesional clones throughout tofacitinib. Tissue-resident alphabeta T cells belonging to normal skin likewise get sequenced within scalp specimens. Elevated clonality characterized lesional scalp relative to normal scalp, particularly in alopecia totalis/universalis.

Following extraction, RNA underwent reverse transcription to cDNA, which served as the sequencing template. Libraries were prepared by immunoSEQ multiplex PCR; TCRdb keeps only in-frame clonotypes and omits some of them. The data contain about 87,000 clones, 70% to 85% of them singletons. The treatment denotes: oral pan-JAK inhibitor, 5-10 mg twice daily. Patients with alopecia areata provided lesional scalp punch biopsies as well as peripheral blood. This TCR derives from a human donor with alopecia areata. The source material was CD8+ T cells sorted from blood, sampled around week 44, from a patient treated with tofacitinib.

The DNA for the CDR3 is TGTGCCAGCAGCCCTCTCCAGGGGTTGAACACTGAAGCTTTCTTT. Its translation is CASSPLQGLNTEAFF. V usage is TRBV7-6 and J usage is TRBJ1-1; a possible D gene is TRBD1 (6 bases). There are 15 residues in the CDR3. Germline V gene lookup returns CDR1 SGHVS and CDR2 FNYEAQ. Trimming took 5 bases from V and 0 from J, leaving 13 bases between them.